Given below is one T cell receptor beta chain in context. Authors' methods: Scientists estimated how many nucleated cells there were by amplifying reference gene primers. Libraries were prepared by immunoSEQ multiplex PCR; TCRdb keeps only in-frame clonotypes and omits some of them. V, J and clone size are taken as reported in that table, and D and trimming were inferred from the DNA itself. This sample carries hundreds of thousands of clones, 85% to 90% of them seen once, and the ten largest clones take about 1.6%. Germline V gene sequence: CDR1 LGHDT, CDR2 YNNKEL (reference sequence). CDR3 length: 13 residues. With 7 bases removed from V and 2 bases from J, the gap between germline ends came to 11 bases. These data are taken from a study of blood T cell repertoires in COVID-19.

Sequenced material: peripheral blood. The receptor's source is a woman aged 40 to 55 who had recovered from COVID-19. The chain uses TRBV3-1 (or the pseudogene TRBV3-2) and TRBJ1-1; possibly TRBD1 for D (5 bases). CDR3 DNA sequence: TGTGCCAGCACTTCCAGGGTAAACACTGAAGCTTTCTTT. It encodes CASTSRVNTEAFF.